This T cell receptor (beta chain) was profiled in a study of blood T cells in healthy people across ages (dated by TCRdb to between 2015 and 2017). For context, the study as a whole: Template switching captured roughly one uniquely barcoded TCR beta cDNA molecule per two T cells in model experiments. The study measured age-related changes in TCR beta repertoire diversity using deep sequencing normalized with unique cDNA molecular identifiers. Two additional independent replicas of 1 million unique cDNA reads from the same blood draw were analyzed for two donors (one aged 18 to 29 and one aged 80 or older). The donors were divided into four age groups: young (average roughly 17 years), middle-aged (about 41), aged (around 59) and long-lived (roughly 82). To avoid experimental bias, donors of different ages were randomly spread across the sequencing lanes.

Donors were under 40 systemically healthy Caucasian individuals from Russia aged roughly 6 to 90 years. Approximately 9.3 milliliters of peripheral blood were collected from each donor into EDTA-treated Vacutainer tubes. PBMCs were isolated by Ficoll-Paque density-gradient centrifugation, with at least 6 million obtained per sample. Trizol reagent was used to extract total RNA from PBMCs, with at least 5.5 micrograms per sample. Naive CD45RAhigh/CD27high T cell percentages were measured by flow cytometry on a PBMC aliquot from every donor. The table lists this clonotype with many counts. It lacks a known antigen. No base quality information exists; no much larger clone differs at one position. The paper as a whole reports these results and caveats: Observed TCR beta diversity correlated strongly with the percentage of naive T cells measured by flow cytometry. Since profiling was done on bulk unsorted PBMCs, naive and antigen-experienced compartments could not be conclusively compared. As age increased, observed TCR beta diversity per million T cells dropped in a roughly linear way, and a significant reduction was already evident by age about 40. Estimates of total diversity from one million sequenced T cells were regarded as lower bounds and underestimates. Donor CMV infection status was unknown, potentially confounding age-related changes in expanded clonotypes. The long-lived group showed more naive CD4+ T cells, fewer expanded clones and increased TCR diversity than the aged group, suggesting age selection.

The CDR3, from cysteine to phenylalanine, totals 14 residues. This entry keeps only the CDR3 DNA: 42 bases, framed from base 1. CDR1 and CDR2 are drawn from the germline V gene: MGHDK, SYGVNS. V sheds 0 bases and J sheds 4 bases, leaving 9 bases between their ends. Library prep was done by 5' RACE. Instrument used: Illumina HiSeq 2500. A second PCR of roughly 7 to 11 cycles was performed with a sample-barcoded 5' primer and a J-beta primer mix. Each TCR beta cDNA molecule received a unique molecular identifier from a template-switch 5' adaptor carrying 12 random nucleotides. Each sample yielded at least 2.5 million CDR3-containing paired-end reads. All of the RNA was converted into first-strand cDNA using the Mint cDNA synthesis kit, with a TRBC-specific oligonucleotide serving as the primer. All cDNA was treated with uracil-DNA glycosylase and then went through a first 18-cycle PCR with the universal primers M1SS and BC2_uni_R. As for the original processing: For normalization, 1 million high-quality reads were randomly selected from each sample, with every read carrying a distinct molecular identifier. Reads sharing molecular identifiers were discarded rather than binned into consensus sequences. MiTCR, set to a Q25 quality threshold and the strictest error-elimination algorithm, was used for CDR3 identification, clonotype clustering and error correction. A nonparametric unseen species model with Euler transformation was used to estimate lower-bound total TCR beta diversity. TCRdb applied fastp at Q25 and MiXCR to the public reads, then kept only in-frame beta chains. Every entry covers one CDR3 protein and lists the most common genes and DNA from its rows. The V and J calls here are based on TCRdb, not the publication. The sample yields some 640,000 distinct CDR3 sequences; approximately 30% were counted once. Of the sample, around 16% is held by the ten largest clones.

The receptor chain draws on TRBV25-1 and TRBJ2-5, and TRBD2 may be the D gene, going by 6 matching bases. Sequencing was done on a sample of blood. This clonotype originated in a woman aged 80 or over in good health. The bases read TGTGCCAGCAGTGAATATGTCGGGGGAGAGACCCAGTACTTC. This translates into CASSEYVGGETQYF. The CDR3 plus the reference TRBV25-1 and TRBJ2-5 genes for the other parts give the full variable domain: EADIYQTPRYLVIGTGKKITLECSQTMGHDKMYWYQQDPGMELHLIHYSYGVNSTEKGDLSSESTVSRIRTEHFPLTLESARPSHTSQYLCASSEYVGGETQYFGPGTRLLVL.